This T cell receptor (beta chain) came from a study of T cell repertoires in cytomegalovirus infection (dated by TCRdb to between 2019 and 2020). For the wider study: The peptide stimulations were aimed at well-studied HLA-B-restricted epitopes as well as recently identified HLA-C-restricted CMV epitopes, whose presentation resists viral immunomodulation. Donor HLA type was relevant to the analysis, as public TCR beta signatures indicated carriage of CMV infection together with the matching HLA type.

Overall study results and their limits: In both this cohort and an independent cohort of some 350 donors, the cumulative frequency of public TCR beta family members distinguished carriers of CMV infection plus the relevant HLA type. The ex vivo response was dominated by HLA-C-restricted CMV-specific TCR beta clonotypes, which also provided the single most frequent clonotype in two of eight donors.

Instrument on record: Illumina HiSeq 1500. TCRdb redid the processing of the public reads, applying fastp at Q25 and MiXCR, and retained in-frame beta chains. Rows with one shared CDR3 protein collapse into an entry with the most common genes and DNA. Counted in this sample were 450,000 to 600,000 distinct CDR3 sequences; around 30% of them appeared once. The leading ten clones occupy roughly 15% of the sample. From the cysteine up to the phenylalanine, the CDR3 has a length of 13 residues. This entry keeps only the CDR3 DNA: 39 bases, framed from base 1. CDR1 and CDR2, looked up from the germline V gene (reference sequence), are MNHEY and SMNVEV. V loses 1 base of germline sequence and J loses 7 bases, and the interval between the two ends is 10 bases. The label giving this sample's treatment or condition can be read as: in vitro stimulation with specific CMV peptide epitopes to enrich CMV-specific T cells.

Of note for this clonotype: Its antigen remains unidentified. Base qualities are not recorded, but no much larger clone differs from it by a single base.

The chain is assembled from TRBV27 and TRBJ1-1; the D gene is unclear. The material was cultured PBMCs, obtained from culture after CMV antigen stimulation. The sequence was collected from a human donor in good health (CMV status not recorded). Some clones in this sample may be carry-over from other donors' samples. The CDR3 sequence is CASSLLWDSEAFF. The sequenced DNA is TGTGCCAGCAGTTTATTGTGGGATAGTGAAGCTTTCTTT.